This T cell receptor (beta chain) derives from a study of brain T cells in children with intractable seizures. CDR1 is SGHRS, CDR2 YFSETQ, per germline. The ends were cut back, 0 bases at V and 7 bases at J, with 10 bases in the middle. The length of the CDR3 is 14 residues. Worth noting for this clone: Antigen specificity is unknown.

The sequenced cases were selected for having the highest brain T cell transcript signatures. Patients received at least one anti-epileptic drug before surgery. The method was immunoSEQ multiplex PCR; TCRdb's version includes in-frame clones alone and lacks a portion of them. The sample contains roughly 80,000 clones, around 90% of which appear only once. Findings and caveats of the study: Pre-surgery blood may have been undersampled, hiding some clones.

V gene TRBV5-1 combines with J gene TRBJ2-2; weak D call: TRBD1 (5 bases). The receptor comes from a girl aged 2-9 years with Rasmussen encephalitis and intractable seizures. This specimen consisted of peripheral blood, obtained at surgery. This CDR3 is CASSLVDQGGELFF. The DNA of the CDR3 is TGCGCCAGCAGCTTGGTGGACCAGGGCGGGGAGCTGTTTTTT.